A single sample is the source of the 21 T cell receptor beta chains below, sequenced in a study of T cells after yellow fever vaccination. TCRdb reprocessed the 5' RACE reads via MiXCR and lists one record per CDR3 protein. In the table there are about 340,000 distinct CDR3 sequences, approximately 4% of which are singletons. The sample in question was PBMCs, obtained 5 days after the yellow fever booster vaccination. The receptor set was obtained from a man between 18 and 35 years old who received the YFV17D yellow fever vaccine.

This clonotype was detected ten times or more. This chain uses TRBV29-1 with TRBJ2-2; no clear D gene. This CDR3 region has 12 residues. Germline V gene lookup returns CDR1 SQVTM and CDR2 ANQGSEA. V lost 5 bases to trimming and J lost 5 bases, with 9 bases between them. The CDR3 region is CSVTAPTGELFF. The CDR3 DNA reads as TGCAGCGTTACGGCGCCGACCGGGGAGCTGTTTTTT.

There are a few counts of this clonotype. The chain combines TRBV18 with TRBJ1-2; D unclear. This CDR3 spans 12 amino acids. From germline, CDR1 is KGHSH and CDR2 LQKENI. V was pared by 2 bases and J by 8 bases, with 9 bases between. The CDR3 nucleotides are TGTGCCAGCTCACCATGGGTCGAGGGCTACACCTTC. It specifies CASSPWVEGYTF.

CDR3 bases: TGTGCCAGCAGCCTACAGGGGTCCCTTAACACCGGGGAGCTGTTTTTT. Translation gives CASSLQGSLNTGELFF. The chain employs TRBV5-5 and TRBJ2-2, with TRBD1 matching over 7 bases. The V gene end was trimmed by 4 bases and the J gene end by 2 bases; junction bases not matched to a gene: 8. The CDR3 runs 16 residues. Germline CDR1 is SGHKS and CDR2 is YYEKEE (reference sequence).

The chain couples TRBV21-1 to TRBJ1-2. TRBV21-1 is a pseudogene. The CDR3 spans 15 residues. This chain's CDR3 is CASSKERRTPYGYTF. In DNA form, the CDR3 reads TGTGCCAGCAGCAAAGAACGGCGGACCCCCTATGGCTACACCTTC.

This clonotype has only a few counts. The V gene is TRBV28, the J gene TRBJ1-2; D is ambiguous. Germline CDR1 MDHEN, CDR2 SYDVKM. The CDR3 runs 12 residues. Trimming stripped 3 bases from V and 4 bases from J, with 6 bases between. Written as DNA, the CDR3 is TGTGCCAGCAGTTTTTTGCGCTATGGCTACACCTTC. Protein sequence: CASSFLRYGYTF.

The chain carries TRBV19 and TRBJ2-2; 10 bases fit TRBD1. The CDR3 is 15 residues long. CDR1 is LNHDA, CDR2 SQIVND, per germline (reference sequence). Trimming removed 6 bases from V and 5 bases from J; junction bases left unmatched: 6. CDR3 protein: CASSDRGLLTGELFF. The CDR3 region has the DNA TGTGCCAGTAGCGACAGGGGGCTTCTAACCGGGGAGCTGTTTTTT.

The chain recombines TRBV10-1 with TRBJ2-1; 8 bases agree with TRBD2. Germline V gene sequence: CDR1 WNHNN, CDR2 SYGVQD (reference sequence). The length of the CDR3 is 16 residues. V lost 3 bases to trimming and J lost 4 bases; unmatched junction nucleotides: 8. The CDR3 here is CASSDPSGGMYNEQFF. CDR3 bases: TGCGCCAGCAGTGATCCAAGCGGGGGTATGTACAATGAGCAGTTCTTC.

This clonotype was seen at least ten times. The genes are TRBV6-4 and TRBJ2-1; 15 bases agree with TRBD2. V dropped 4 bases and J dropped 6; count of bases not matched to a gene: 1. Germline V gene lookup returns CDR1 MRHNA and CDR2 SNTAGT. CDR3 size: 15 residues. The DNA of the CDR3 is TGTGCCAGCAGTGGGACTAGCGGGGGGGCCAATGAGCAGTTCTTC. Translation gives CASSGTSGGANEQFF.

This clonotype was counted many times. The chain recombines TRBV10-3 with TRBJ2-3; TRBD1 aligns across 10 bases. Trimming took 2 bases from V and 1 from J; bases not matched to a gene: 0. CDR3 length: 15 amino acids. Germline V CDR1 and CDR2: ENHRY, SYGVKD. DNA for the CDR3: TGTGCCATCAGTGAGGGGACAGGGGGCACAGATACGCAGTATTTT. Protein sequence: CAISEGTGGTDTQYF.

This clonotype was picked up a small number of times. This sequence joins TRBV6-5 and TRBJ1-6; no clear D. The CDR3 runs to 13 residues. Germline-derived CDR1 and CDR2 are MNHEY and SVGAGI. V gave up 6 bases and J gave up 10 bases, with 13 bases separating them. The CDR3 DNA reads as TGTGCCAGCAGCCTCGGTTATCGGTCACCCCTCCACTTT. This gives the protein CASSLGYRSPLHF.

This chain uses TRBV7-2 with TRBJ1-4, with D possibly matching TRBD1 (6 bases). V shed 5 bases and J shed 5 bases, with 15 bases lying between them. The CDR3 is 15 residues long. From germline, CDR1 is SGHTA and CDR2 FQGNSA. As DNA, the CDR3 is TGTGCCAGCAGCCGCACCGGACAGACGAATGAAAAACTGTTTTTT. Its protein product is CASSRTGQTNEKLFF.

This clonotype was observed a handful of times. This chain links TRBV19 with TRBJ1-5, with D tentatively TRBD1 (5 bases). From germline, CDR1 is LNHDA and CDR2 SQIVND (reference sequence). V lost 5 bases and J 6 bases, leaving 11 bases between the germline ends. This CDR3 is 13 amino acids long. The CDR3 is CASSPRGGQPQHF. CDR3 in DNA: TGTGCCAGTAGTCCCCGGGGCGGTCAGCCCCAGCATTTT.

The chain has TRBV30 and TRBJ1-2; the D is unclear. V lost 1 base and J lost 6, with 12 bases in between. The germline V gene encodes CDR1 GTSNPN and CDR2 SVGIG (reference sequence). The CDR3 sequence is 13 residues long. In nucleotides, the CDR3 is TGTGCCTGGAGTGCAAACCGAAGGGATGGCTACACCTTC. As protein: CAWSANRRDGYTF.

The V call is TRBV7-9, the J call TRBJ1-1, with D possibly TRBD1 on 5 matching bases. The germline V and J ends were trimmed by 7 bases and 4 bases, with 16 bases remaining between them. This CDR3 spans 14 amino acids. Germline CDR1 and CDR2: SEHNR and FQNEAQ (reference sequence). CDR3 sequence reads: CASIIGGEGTEAFF. CDR3 DNA: TGTGCCAGCATCATCGGGGGGGAGGGCACTGAAGCTTTCTTT.

A few counts support this clonotype. V is TRBV15 and J is TRBJ2-7, with TRBD2 as a possible D gene (5 bases). Per the germline V gene, CDR1 is LNHNV and CDR2 is YYDKDF (reference sequence). This CDR3 comprises 13 residues. Trimming stripped 5 bases from V and 0 bases from J, with 8 bases between. The CDR3 coding sequence is TGTGCCACCAGCTGGGAGTCCTCCTACGAGCAGTACGTC. This translates into CATSWESSYEQYV.

This clonotype was seen many times. The chain has TRBV6-2 or TRBV6-3 and TRBJ2-4, with D possibly matching TRBD2 (5 bases). V was trimmed by 7 bases and J by 1 base, leaving 11 bases between them. The CDR3 spans 14 residues. Germline V gene data show CDR1 as MNHEY and CDR2 as SVGEGT. The CDR3 here is CASNTREAKNIQYF. The CDR3 DNA sequence: TGTGCCAGCAACACGAGGGAGGCCAAAAACATTCAGTACTTC.

In its sample, this clonotype was seen many times. The V call is TRBV29-1, the J call TRBJ2-3; maybe TRBD2 (5 bases). With 3 bases removed from V and 0 bases from J, the gap between germline ends came to 10 bases. Per the germline V gene, CDR1 is SQVTM and CDR2 is ANQGSEA. There are 14 residues in the CDR3. The CDR3: CSVERVPSTDTQYF. For the CDR3, the DNA is TGCAGCGTTGAGAGGGTGCCGAGCACAGATACGCAGTATTTT.

This clonotype has more than one count but fewer than ten. This chain joins TRBV6-4 and TRBJ2-3, with a tentative D call TRBD2 (6 bases). The CDR3 is made up of 13 amino acids. With 8 bases removed from V and 2 bases from J, the gap between germline ends came to 11 bases. Germline-derived CDR1 and CDR2 are MRHNA and SNTAGT. CDR3 coding DNA: TGTGCCAGCCCCCAGCGGGTCACAGATACGCAGTATTTT. Protein product: CASPQRVTDTQYF.

This clonotype was picked up a small number of times. The J gene is TRBJ1-3, the V gene TRBV28, with TRBD1 identical over 7 bases. The CDR3 is made up of 14 amino acids. Germline loops: CDR1 MDHEN, CDR2 SYDVKM. With V trimmed by 6 bases and J by 2 bases, 4 bases remained unmatched. This CDR3 is CASRNDRAGNTIYF. The DNA of the CDR3 is TGTGCCAGCAGAAACGACAGGGCTGGAAACACCATATATTTT.

A note on this clonotype: At one end the junction does not follow the germline gene, possibly because of a read error. The chain is built from TRBV2 and TRBJ1-5; unclear D gene. This CDR3 region has 15 residues. Germline-derived CDR1 and CDR2 are SNHLY and FYNNEI. The CDR3 region has the DNA TGTGCCAGCAGTGAAAAACTTATTAGCGATCAGCCCCAGCATTTT. Encoded protein: CASSEKLISDQPQHF.

Ten or more counts support this clonotype. The gene calls are TRBV10-2 and TRBJ1-2; D is ambiguous. The V gene's germline CDR1 is WSHSY and CDR2 SAAADI. This CDR3 region has 13 residues. The germline V and J ends were trimmed by 3 bases and 4 bases, with 9 bases remaining between them. The CDR3: CASSDQGGYGYTF. Written as DNA, the CDR3 is TGCGCCAGCAGTGACCAAGGCGGCTATGGCTACACCTTC.